This passage covers 10 T cell receptor beta chains from one sample sequenced in a study of blood T cell repertoires in COVID-19. Only in-frame clones appear in the TCRdb table, and some are missing; sequencing was by immunoSEQ multiplex PCR. The sample records 150,000 or so clones, 85% to 90% being singletons. What was sequenced was peripheral blood. These receptors came from a man between 18 and 29 years old with COVID-19, enrolled during active disease.

The chain is built from TRBV27 and TRBJ2-1, with 7 bases identical to TRBD2. The CDR3 runs 17 residues. Germline CDR1 and CDR2: MNHEY and SMNVEV (reference sequence). Losses at the gene ends were 2 bases for V and 5 bases for J; bases not matched to a gene: 12. The CDR3 nucleotides read TGTGCCAGCAGTTTACACAGAACCTCCGGGGGGAACAATGAGCAGTTCTTC. Protein sequence: CASSLHRTSGGNNEQFF.

The rearrangement links TRBV4-1 to TRBJ2-3; D is uncertain. The CDR3 runs 16 residues. The V gene lost 4 bases and the J gene lost 4 bases, with 18 bases spanning the gap. Germline-derived CDR1 and CDR2 are MGHRA and YSYEKL. The CDR3 bases are TGCGCCAGCAGCCCAAAGAGTCTAGAGTTCTCAGATACGCAGTATTTT. This sequence encodes CASSPKSLEFSDTQYF.

In this sample, this clone turned up a few times. V is TRBV27 and J is TRBJ2-7; 11 nucleotides align to TRBD2. This CDR3 has 15 amino acids. Germline CDR1 reads MNHEY; CDR2 reads SMNVEV (reference sequence). Unmatched junction bases numbered 7, after V lost 5 bases and J lost 4 bases. Written as DNA, the CDR3 is TGTGCCAGCAGTCTGCGACTAGCGGGATTATACGAGCAGTACTTC. Its translation: CASSLRLAGLYEQYF.

The rearrangement joins TRBV28 to TRBJ2-3, with D uncertain. Germline V gene lookup returns CDR1 MDHEN and CDR2 SYDVKM. The ends were cut back, 5 bases at V and 0 bases at J, with 9 bases in the middle. The CDR3 is made up of 14 amino acids. CDR3 DNA: TGTGCCAGCAGTAACTCGCGGAGCACAGATACGCAGTATTTT. Its protein is CASSNSRSTDTQYF.

In the case of this clone: The junction does not match germline at one end; this may be a read error. The V and J genes are TRBV19 and TRBJ1-4, with 10 bases fitting TRBD1. The CDR3 is 15 residues long. In germline, CDR1 is LNHDA, CDR2 SQIVND (reference sequence). For the CDR3, the DNA is TGTGCCAGTAGACCCTGGACAGGGGGAGATGAAAAACTGCTTTTT. Its translation is CASRPWTGGDEKLLF.

The chain is built from TRBV11-2 and TRBJ2-7, with 7 positions matching TRBD1. After removal of 1 base from V and 5 bases from J, the junction contained 5 bases not matched to a gene. There are 14 residues in the CDR3. CDR1 is SGHAT, CDR2 FQNNGV, per germline. The CDR3, as DNA: TGTGCCAGCAGCTTAGGACAGGGTTTCGACGAGCAGTACTTC. This codes for CASSLGQGFDEQYF.

The rearrangement uses TRBV29-1 and TRBJ2-7, with D tentatively TRBD2 (6 bases). The CDR3 length is 13 residues. Germline assignment: CDR1 SQVTM and CDR2 ANQGSEA. The V and J ends lost 8 bases and 7 bases respectively, with 21 bases between them. The CDR3 DNA is TGCAGCATTCGGAGGGCCTTTCCGGAAGAGCAGTACTTC. As protein: CSIRRAFPEEQYF.

The chain carries TRBV4-3 and TRBJ2-3, with a tentative D call TRBD2 (5 bases). V dropped 4 bases and J dropped 2 bases, with 10 bases sitting between them. Germline CDR1 reads LGHNA; CDR2 reads YSLEER. There are 14 residues in the CDR3. The CDR3 DNA follows: TGCGCCAGCAGCCGGAGGACTTCCACAGATACGCAGTATTTT. Protein product: CASSRRTSTDTQYF.

V is TRBV30 and J is TRBJ2-3; TRBD2 matches 7 bases. Germline CDR1 is GTSNPN and CDR2 is SVGIG (reference sequence). This CDR3 is 14 amino acids long. V shed 4 bases, J shed 3 bases, and the junction held 7 bases outside the gene matches. The DNA of the CDR3 is TGTGCCTGGAATCGGGGGGTAAGGACAGATACGCAGTATTTT. Its protein is CAWNRGVRTDTQYF.

The V and J genes are TRBV7-6 and TRBJ2-2, with D tentatively TRBD1 (6 bases). V lost 3 bases and J 1 base, leaving 9 bases between the germline ends. The CDR3 has 15 residues. The germline V gene has CDR1 SGHVS and CDR2 FNYEAQ. The CDR3 loop reads CASSLAGVNTGELFF. CDR3 nucleotide sequence: TGTGCCAGCAGCTTGGCAGGGGTGAACACCGGGGAGCTGTTTTTT.